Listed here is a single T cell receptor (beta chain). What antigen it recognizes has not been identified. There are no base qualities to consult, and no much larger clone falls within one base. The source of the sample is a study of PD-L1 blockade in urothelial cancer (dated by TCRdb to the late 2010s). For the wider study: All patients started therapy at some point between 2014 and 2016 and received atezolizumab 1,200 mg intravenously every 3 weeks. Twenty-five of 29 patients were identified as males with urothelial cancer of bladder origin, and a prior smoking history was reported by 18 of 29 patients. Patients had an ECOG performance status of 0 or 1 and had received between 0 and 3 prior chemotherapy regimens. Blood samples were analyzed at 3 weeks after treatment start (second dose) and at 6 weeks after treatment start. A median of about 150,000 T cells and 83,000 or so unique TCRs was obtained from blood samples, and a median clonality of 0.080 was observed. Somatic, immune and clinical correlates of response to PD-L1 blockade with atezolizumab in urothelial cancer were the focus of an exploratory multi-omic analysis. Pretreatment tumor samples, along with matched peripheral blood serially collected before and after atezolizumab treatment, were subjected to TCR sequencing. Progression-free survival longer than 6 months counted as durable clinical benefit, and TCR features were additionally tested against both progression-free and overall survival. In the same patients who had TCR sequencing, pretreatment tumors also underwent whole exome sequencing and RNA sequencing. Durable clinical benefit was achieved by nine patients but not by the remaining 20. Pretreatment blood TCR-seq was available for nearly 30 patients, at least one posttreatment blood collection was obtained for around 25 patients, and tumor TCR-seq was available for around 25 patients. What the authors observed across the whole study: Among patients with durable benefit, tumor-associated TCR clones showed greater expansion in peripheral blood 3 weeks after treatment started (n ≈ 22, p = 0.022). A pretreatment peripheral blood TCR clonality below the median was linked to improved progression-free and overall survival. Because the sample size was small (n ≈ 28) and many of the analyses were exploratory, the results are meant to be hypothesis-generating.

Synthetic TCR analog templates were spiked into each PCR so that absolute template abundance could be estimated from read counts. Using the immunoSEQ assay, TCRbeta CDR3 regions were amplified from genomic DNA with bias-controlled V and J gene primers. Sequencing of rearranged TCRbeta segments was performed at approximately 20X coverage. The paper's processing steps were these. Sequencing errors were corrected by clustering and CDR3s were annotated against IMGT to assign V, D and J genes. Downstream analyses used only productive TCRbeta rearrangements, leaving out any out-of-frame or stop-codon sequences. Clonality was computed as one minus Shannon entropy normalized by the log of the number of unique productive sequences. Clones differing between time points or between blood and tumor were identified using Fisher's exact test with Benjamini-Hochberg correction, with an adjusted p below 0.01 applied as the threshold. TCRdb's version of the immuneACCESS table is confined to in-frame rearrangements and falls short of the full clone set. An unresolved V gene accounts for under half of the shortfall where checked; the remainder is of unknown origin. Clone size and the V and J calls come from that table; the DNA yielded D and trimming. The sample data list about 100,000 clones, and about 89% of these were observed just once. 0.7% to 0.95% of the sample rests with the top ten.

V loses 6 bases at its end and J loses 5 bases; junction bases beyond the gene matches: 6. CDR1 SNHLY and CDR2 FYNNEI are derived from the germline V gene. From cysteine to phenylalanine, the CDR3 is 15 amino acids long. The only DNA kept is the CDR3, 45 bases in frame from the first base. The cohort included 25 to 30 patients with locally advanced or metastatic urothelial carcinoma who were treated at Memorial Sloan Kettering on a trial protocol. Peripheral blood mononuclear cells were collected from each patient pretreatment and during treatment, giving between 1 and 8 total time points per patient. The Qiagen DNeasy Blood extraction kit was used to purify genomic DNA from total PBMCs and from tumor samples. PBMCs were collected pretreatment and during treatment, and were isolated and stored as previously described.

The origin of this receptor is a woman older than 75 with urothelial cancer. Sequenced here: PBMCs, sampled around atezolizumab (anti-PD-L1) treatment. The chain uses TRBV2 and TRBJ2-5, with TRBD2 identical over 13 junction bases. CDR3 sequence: CASSLGLAGAETQYF. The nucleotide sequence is TGTGCCAGCAGCCTCGGACTAGCGGGAGCTGAGACCCAGTACTTC. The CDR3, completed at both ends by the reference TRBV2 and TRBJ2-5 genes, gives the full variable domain EPEVTQTPSHQVTQMGQEVILRCVPISNHLYFYWYRQILGQKVEFLVSFYNNEISEKSEIFDDQFSVERPDGSNFTLKIRSTKLEDSAMYFCASSLGLAGAETQYFGPGTRLLVL.